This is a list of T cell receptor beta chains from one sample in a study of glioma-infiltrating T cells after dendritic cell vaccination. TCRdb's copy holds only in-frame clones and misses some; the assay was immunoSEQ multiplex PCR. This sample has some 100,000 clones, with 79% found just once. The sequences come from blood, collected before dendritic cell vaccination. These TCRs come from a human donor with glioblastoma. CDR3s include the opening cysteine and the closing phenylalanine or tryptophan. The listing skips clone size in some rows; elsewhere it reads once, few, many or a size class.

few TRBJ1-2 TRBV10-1 CAGNRQSYGYTF
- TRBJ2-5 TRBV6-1 CASSEAPGGGETQYF
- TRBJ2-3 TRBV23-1 CASSHPGLATNTDTQYF
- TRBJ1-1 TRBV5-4 CASSFDTIPGAEAFF
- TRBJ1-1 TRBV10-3 CALRGGGDTEAFF
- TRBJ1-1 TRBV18 CASSLPRDRDPMNTEAFF
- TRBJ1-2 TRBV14 CASSHRTGSGYTF
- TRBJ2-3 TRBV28 CASSFTRPGIDTQYF
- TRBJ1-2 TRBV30 CAWSVGRVHTF
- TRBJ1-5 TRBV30 CAWSAAGDQPQHF
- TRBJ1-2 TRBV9 CASSTQGYGYTF
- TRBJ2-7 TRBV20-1 CSARVSDEQYF
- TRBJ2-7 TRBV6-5 CASSHPGQGTYEQYF
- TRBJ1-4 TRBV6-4 CASSDSLQGREKLFF
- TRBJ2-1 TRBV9 CASSATGTSGRNEQFF
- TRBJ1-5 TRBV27 CASSSRGTGNQPQHF
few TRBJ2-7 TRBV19 CASSIDPTSYYEQYF
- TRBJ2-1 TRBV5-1 CASSLEGGRHNEQFF
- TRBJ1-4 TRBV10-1 CASSEGTATNEKLFF
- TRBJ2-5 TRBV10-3 CAISESGEYQETQYF
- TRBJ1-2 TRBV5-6 CASSSVGGLGYTF
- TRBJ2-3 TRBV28 CASTPTGPNTDTQYF
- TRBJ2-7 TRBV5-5 CASSPPGVYEQYF
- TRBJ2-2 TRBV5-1 CASSPGAGSGELFF
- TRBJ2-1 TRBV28 CASSFSPGFGLAHGQFF
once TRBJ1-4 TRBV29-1 CSVEEASGVQGKLFF
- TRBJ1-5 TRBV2 CASRGQGWVNQPQHF
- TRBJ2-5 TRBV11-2 CASSPRLAGDFRQETQYF
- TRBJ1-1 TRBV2 CASSASRGGTEAFF
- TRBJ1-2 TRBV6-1 CASRSRGSYYGYTF
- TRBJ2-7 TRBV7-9 CASSPRGRGWYEQYF
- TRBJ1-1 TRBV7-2 CASSTETNLNTEAFF